Listed below are T cell receptor beta chains from one sample, sequenced in a study of blood T cell repertoires in COVID-19. Profiled with immunoSEQ multiplex PCR; TCRdb holds only in-frame clones, not every one. This table holds some 120,000 clones, around 87% found once. The sample consisted of peripheral blood. The receptors were gathered from an older woman with acute or convalescent COVID-19. The CDR3 runs from the conserved cysteine through the conserved F or W. A D gene is named only where the DNA matches it firmly. The size entry is marked missing in some rows and otherwise reads once, few, many or a size class.

J: TRBJ1-1
D: -
V: TRBV19
size: -
length: 14
CDR3: CASSIADSLTEAFF
DNA: TGTGCCAGTAGTATAGCGGACAGTCTGACTGAAGCTTTCTTT

J: TRBJ1-6
D: -
V: TRBV2
size: -
length: 13
CDR3: CASILGGPSPLHF
DNA: TGTGCCAGCATACTGGGGGGGCCTTCACCCCTCCACTTT

J: TRBJ2-2
D: TRBD1
V: TRBV7-9
size: -
length: 14
CDR3: CASSRRTGTGELFF
DNA: TGTGCCAGCAGCCGTCGGACAGGGACCGGGGAGCTGTTTTTT

J: TRBJ2-4
D: TRBD2
V: TRBV5-4
size: once
length: 17
CDR3: CASSNRLAGGTKNIQYF
DNA: TGTGCCAGCAGCAACAGACTAGCGGGAGGGACCAAAAACATTCAGTACTTC

J: TRBJ2-3
D: -
V: TRBV20-1
size: -
length: 10
CDR3: CSAPTDTQYF
DNA: TGCAGTGCTCCGACAGATACGCAGTATTTT

J: TRBJ2-3
D: -
V: TRBV30
size: -
length: 15
CDR3: CAWRFKEARTDTQYF
DNA: TGTGCCTGGAGATTTAAGGAGGCCAGGACAGATACGCAGTATTTT

J: TRBJ1-5
D: -
V: TRBV28
size: -
length: 13
CDR3: CASMRLGNQPQHF
DNA: TGTGCCAGCATGCGACTGGGCAATCAGCCCCAGCATTTT

J: TRBJ1-1
D: -
V: TRBV14
size: -
length: 13
CDR3: CASSPNGGAEAFF
DNA: TGTGCCAGCAGCCCTAACGGGGGGGCGGAAGCTTTCTTT

J: TRBJ2-1
D: -
V: TRBV19
size: -
length: 15
CDR3: CASSRAGQPFNEQFF
DNA: TGTGCCAGTAGTCGTGCGGGACAGCCTTTTAATGAGCAGTTCTTC

J: TRBJ1-6
D: -
V: TRBV6-5
size: -
length: 14
CDR3: CASQSGRGDSPLHF
DNA: TGTGCCAGTCAATCCGGGCGGGGGGATTCACCCCTCCACTTT

J: TRBJ1-6
D: -
V: TRBV3-1/TRBV3-2
size: -
length: 16
CDR3: CASSQASAGVNSPLHF
DNA: TGTGCCAGCAGCCAAGCGTCAGCAGGGGTCAATTCACCCCTCCACTTT

J: TRBJ1-5
D: -
V: TRBV7-8
size: -
length: 15
CDR3: CASSLGAGVNQPQHF
DNA: TGTGCCAGCAGCTTAGGGGCAGGGGTCAATCAGCCCCAGCATTTT

J: TRBJ1-4
D: -
V: TRBV6-5
size: -
length: 14
CDR3: CASSYVGASEKLFF
DNA: TGTGCCAGCAGTTACGTGGGGGCTTCGGAAAAACTGTTTTTT

J: TRBJ2-4
D: -
V: TRBV19
size: -
length: 17
CDR3: CASSTTLRRGAKNIQYF
DNA: TGTGCCAGTAGTACTACCCTCCGCAGGGGAGCCAAAAACATTCAGTACTTC

J: TRBJ1-2
D: -
V: TRBV6-1
size: -
length: 12
CDR3: CASSDPVGGYTF
DNA: TGTGCCAGCAGTGACCCAGTGGGCGGCTACACCTTC

J: TRBJ2-1
D: TRBD1
V: TRBV5-6
size: -
length: 12
CDR3: CASSLDRGKQFF
DNA: TGTGCCAGCAGCTTGGACAGGGGCAAGCAGTTCTTC

J: TRBJ1-2
D: -
V: TRBV19
size: -
length: 13
CDR3: CATLGDIPNGYTF
DNA: TGTGCCACCCTGGGAGACATACCCAATGGCTACACCTTC

J: TRBJ2-4
D: TRBD2
V: TRBV29-1
size: -
length: 15
CDR3: CSVTPGLAGVDIQYF
DNA: TGCAGCGTTACTCCGGGACTAGCGGGAGTTGACATTCAGTACTTC

J: TRBJ2-1
D: TRBD2
V: TRBV19
size: -
length: 16
CDR3: CASSIVLAVSYNEQFF
DNA: TGTGCCAGTAGTATAGTACTAGCGGTTAGCTACAATGAGCAGTTCTTC

J: TRBJ1-3
D: -
V: TRBV5-1
size: -
length: 17
CDR3: CASSPRQIVDSGNTIYF
DNA: TGCGCCAGCAGCCCCCGACAGATTGTTGACTCTGGAAACACCATATATTTT

J: TRBJ2-5
D: -
V: TRBV6-2/TRBV6-3
size: -
length: 16
CDR3: CASSYSTRESRETQYF
DNA: TGTGCCAGCAGTTACTCGACCCGGGAGTCTCGAGAGACCCAGTACTTC

J: TRBJ1-2
D: TRBD1
V: TRBV5-4
size: -
length: 13
CDR3: CASSPDREYGYTF
DNA: TGTGCCAGCAGCCCCGACAGGGAATATGGCTACACCTTC

J: TRBJ1-2
D: -
V: TRBV28
size: -
length: 13
CDR3: CANLDRGGVGYTF
DNA: TGTGCCAACCTCGACCGGGGTGGGGTCGGCTACACCTTC

J: TRBJ1-5
D: -
V: TRBV7-9
size: -
length: 13
CDR3: CASSAYSNQPQHF
DNA: TGTGCCAGCAGCGCCTATAGCAATCAGCCCCAGCATTTT

J: TRBJ1-5
D: TRBD1
V: TRBV5-5
size: -
length: 16
CDR3: CASSNLGTGVNQPQHF
DNA: TGTGCCAGCAGCAACCTCGGGACAGGCGTAAATCAGCCCCAGCATTTT

J: TRBJ1-6
D: TRBD1
V: TRBV6-6
size: -
length: 14
CDR3: CASSPGQGGLALHF
DNA: TGTGCCAGCAGCCCGGGACAGGGGGGTTTGGCCCTCCACTTT

J: TRBJ2-3
D: TRBD1
V: TRBV5-1
size: -
length: 14
CDR3: CASSWGQSTDTQYF
DNA: TGCGCCAGCAGCTGGGGACAGAGCACAGATACGCAGTATTTT

J: TRBJ1-2
D: -
V: TRBV7-8
size: -
length: 13
CDR3: CASSLVREKGYTF
DNA: TGTGCCAGCAGCTTAGTCCGTGAGAAGGGCTACACCTTC

J: TRBJ2-3
D: TRBD2
V: TRBV12-5
size: -
length: 15
CDR3: CASGPSGGRADTQYF
DNA: TGTGCTAGTGGTCCCTCTGGGGGGAGGGCAGATACGCAGTATTTT

J: TRBJ2-7
D: -
V: TRBV6-2/TRBV6-3
size: -
length: 12
CDR3: CASSLVGGEQYF
DNA: TGTGCCAGCAGTTTAGTAGGGGGCGAGCAGTACTTC

J: TRBJ1-6
D: TRBD1
V: TRBV11-2
size: -
length: 16
CDR3: CASSLVTDRGARPLHF
DNA: TGTGCCAGCAGCTTAGTGACCGACAGGGGGGCTCGGCCCCTCCACTTT

J: TRBJ2-1
D: -
V: TRBV7-9
size: -
length: 14
CDR3: CASSHGPTNNEQFF
DNA: TGTGCCAGCAGCCACGGGCCGACTAACAATGAGCAGTTCTTC

J: TRBJ2-1
D: TRBD2
V: TRBV9
size: -
length: 16
CDR3: CASSVAVASGRSEQFF
DNA: TGTGCCAGCAGCGTAGCAGTGGCTAGCGGGAGATCTGAGCAGTTCTTC

J: TRBJ2-1
D: TRBD1
V: TRBV2
size: -
length: 15
CDR3: CASSEQWTGGNEQFF
DNA: TGTGCCAGCAGTGAACAGTGGACAGGGGGCAATGAGCAGTTCTTC

J: TRBJ1-5
D: -
V: TRBV15
size: -
length: 14
CDR3: CATSRGGTGLPQHF
DNA: TGTGCCACCAGCAGAGGGGGCACAGGATTGCCCCAGCATTTT

J: TRBJ1-3
D: -
V: TRBV9
size: -
length: 15
CDR3: CASSVQGYPGNTIYF
DNA: TGTGCCAGCAGCGTACAGGGGTATCCTGGAAACACCATATATTTT

J: TRBJ2-3
D: TRBD2
V: TRBV3-1/TRBV3-2
size: -
length: 16
CDR3: CASSQPSTSGADTQYF
DNA: TGTGCCAGCAGCCAACCCTCGACTAGCGGGGCAGATACGCAGTATTTT

J: TRBJ1-3
D: -
V: TRBV3-1/TRBV3-2
size: -
length: 14
CDR3: CASSQRGGADTIYF
DNA: TGTGCCAGCAGCCAACGGGGGGGCGCGGACACCATATATTTT

J: TRBJ2-1
D: TRBD1
V: TRBV6-4
size: -
length: 15
CDR3: CASSSGQGGSNEQFF
DNA: TGTGCCAGCAGTAGCGGACAGGGGGGATCCAATGAGCAGTTCTTC

J: TRBJ1-1
D: -
V: TRBV4-1
size: -
length: 15
CDR3: CASSQEVTANTEAFF
DNA: TGCGCCAGCAGCCAAGAGGTGACAGCGAACACTGAAGCTTTCTTT

J: TRBJ1-6
D: -
V: TRBV7-9
size: once
length: 14
CDR3: CASSPGGGNSPLHF
DNA: TGTGCCAGCAGCCCTGGGGGGGGAAATTCACCCCTCCACTTT

J: TRBJ2-2
D: -
V: TRBV28
size: -
length: 12
CDR3: CASIGVPGELFF
DNA: TGTGCCAGCATCGGGGTTCCCGGGGAGCTGTTTTTT

J: TRBJ1-2
D: -
V: TRBV5-1
size: -
length: 14
CDR3: CASNSGSAGYGYTF
DNA: TGCGCCAGCAATTCCGGATCGGCAGGCTATGGCTACACCTTC

J: TRBJ1-6
D: -
V: TRBV25-1
size: once
length: 15
CDR3: CASSATDWGGSPLHF
DNA: TGTGCCAGCAGTGCGACAGACTGGGGAGGTTCACCCCTCCACTTT

J: TRBJ2-1
D: TRBD2
V: TRBV19
size: -
length: 16
CDR3: CASSIAWTSGYNEQFF
DNA: TGTGCCAGTAGTATAGCTTGGACTAGCGGGTATAATGAGCAGTTCTTC

J: TRBJ2-7
D: TRBD2
V: TRBV7-2
size: -
length: 14
CDR3: CASSFGGRAYEQYF
DNA: TGTGCCAGCAGCTTCGGCGGGAGGGCCTACGAGCAGTACTTC

J: TRBJ2-2
D: TRBD2
V: TRBV9
size: -
length: 17
CDR3: CASSVGLAGFATGELFF
DNA: TGTGCCAGCAGCGTAGGACTAGCGGGTTTTGCGACCGGGGAGCTGTTTTTT

J: TRBJ2-5
D: TRBD2
V: TRBV7-9
size: -
length: 16
CDR3: CASSSGGLAGLETQYF
DNA: TGTGCCAGCAGCTCGGGCGGACTAGCGGGATTGGAGACCCAGTACTTC

J: TRBJ1-3
D: -
V: TRBV25-1
size: -
length: 15
CDR3: CASSPTQNSGNTIYF
DNA: TGTGCCAGCAGCCCAACACAGAACTCTGGAAACACCATATATTTT

J: TRBJ2-1
D: TRBD2
V: TRBV20-1
size: -
length: 16
CDR3: CSASSGRPPPRNEQFF
DNA: TGCAGTGCTAGTAGCGGGAGACCGCCCCCCCGCAATGAGCAGTTCTTC

J: TRBJ1-2
D: -
V: TRBV19
size: -
length: 13
CDR3: CASLGGDTYGYTF
DNA: TGTGCCAGTTTGGGAGGGGATACCTATGGCTACACCTTC

J: TRBJ1-2
D: -
V: TRBV6-5
size: -
length: 14
CDR3: CASRHDGANYGYTF
DNA: TGTGCCAGCCGTCATGACGGAGCTAACTATGGCTACACCTTC

J: TRBJ2-2
D: TRBD1
V: TRBV7-9
size: -
length: 14
CDR3: CATRVTGNAGELFF
DNA: TGTGCCACTAGGGTGACAGGGAACGCCGGGGAGCTGTTTTTT

J: TRBJ2-5
D: TRBD1
V: TRBV6-5
size: -
length: 15
CDR3: CASTFATGLKETQYF
DNA: TGTGCCAGCACCTTCGCGACAGGGCTTAAAGAGACCCAGTACTTC